One and the same sample provided the 7 T cell receptor beta chains below, sequenced in a study of response to subunit inactivated influenza vaccine. Via MiXCR, TCRdb re-called the RT-PCR reads, giving one row per CDR3 protein. The table has hundreds of thousands of distinct CDR3 sequences, 14% seen once. The material sequenced was PBMCs from blood, taken around two weeks before vaccination. The source of these receptors is a man aged 50 or older who received an inactivated influenza vaccine.

The table lists this clonotype with many counts. This chain connects TRBV28 to TRBJ2-2; maybe TRBD1 (6 bases). Trimming took 6 bases from V and 0 from J, leaving 14 bases between them. The CDR3 sequence is 16 residues long. Looked up from germline, CDR1 is MDHEN and CDR2 is SYDVKM. CDR3 protein: CASRQLDSTNTGELFF. In DNA, the CDR3 is TGTGCCAGCAGACAACTGGACAGTACGAACACCGGGGAGCTGTTTTTT.

The chain has TRBV5-5 and TRBJ2-7, with TRBD1 matching 9 bases. The CDR3 is made up of 15 amino acids. V shed 4 bases and J 4 bases; nucleotides not matched to a gene: 9. From germline, CDR1 is SGHKS and CDR2 YYEKEE (reference sequence). This CDR3 is CASSLTGGRDYEQYF. In nucleotides, the CDR3 is TGTGCCAGCAGCCTAACAGGGGGCAGGGATTACGAGCAGTACTTC. Full variable domain (remainder filled in from reference TRBV5-5 and TRBJ2-7): DAGVTQSPTHLIKTRGQQVTLRCSPISGHKSVSWYQQVLGQGPQFIFQYYEKEERGRGNFPDRFSARQFPNYSSELNVNALLLGDSALYLCASSLTGGRDYEQYFGPGTRLTVT.

This clonotype was detected a few times. This chain connects TRBV27 to TRBJ2-5; D remains ambiguous. In germline, CDR1 is MNHEY, CDR2 SMNVEV (reference sequence). The CDR3 covers 13 residues. Trimming removed 4 bases from V and 5 bases from J, with 11 bases in between. The CDR3 sequence is CASSSSPRETQYF. In nucleotides, the CDR3 is TGTGCCAGCAGTTCGTCCCCTAGGGAGACCCAGTACTTC.

This chain links TRBV29-1 with TRBJ2-1, with a possible D match to TRBD2 (5 bases). Germline V CDR1 and CDR2: SQVTM, ANQGSEA. The V end was cut by 1 base, the J end by 6 bases, with 13 bases between. This CDR3 has 14 residues. The CDR3 sequence: CSVEGRTPSNEQFF. As DNA, the CDR3 is TGCAGCGTTGAAGGGAGGACCCCCAGCAATGAGCAGTTCTTC.

The chain links TRBV3-1 to TRBJ2-3, with 7 positions matching TRBD2. The CDR3 runs to 16 residues. CDR1 and CDR2 (germline): LGHDT, YNNKEL (reference sequence). V shed 2 bases, J shed 5 bases, and the junction held 10 bases outside the gene matches. CDR3 nucleotide sequence: TGTGCCAGCAGCCAAAAGTCCATCGGGGGGAAAGATACGCAGTATTTT. It specifies CASSQKSIGGKDTQYF.

The genes are TRBV11-2 and TRBJ1-1, with D unresolved. From germline, CDR1 is SGHAT and CDR2 FQNNGV. The CDR3 runs 18 residues. Between the trimmed V and J ends, which lost 0 bases and 0 bases, there was a span of 17 bases. The DNA of the CDR3 is TGTGCCAGCAGCTTAGATCACGGCCTCTTCACCATGAACACTGAAGCTTTCTTT. This encodes CASSLDHGLFTMNTEAFF.

Only a few counts were recorded for this clonotype. V and J are TRBV19 and TRBJ2-1; D call uncertain. Germline lookup yields CDR1 LNHDA and CDR2 SQIVND (reference sequence). The CDR3 loop spans 13 amino acids. The ends were cut back, 1 base at V and 11 bases at J, with 12 bases in the middle. The CDR3 nucleotides are TGTGCCAGTAGTATAGGGAACAGACTCAAGCAGTTCTTC. Encoded protein: CASSIGNRLKQFF. Filled out from reference TRBV19 and TRBJ2-1, the complete variable domain reads DGGITQSPKYLFRKEGQNVTLSCEQNLNHDAMYWYRQDPGQGLRLIYYSQIVNDFQKGDIAEGYSVSREKKESFPLTVTSAQKNPTAFYLCASSIGNRLKQFFGPGTRLTVL.